Presented here are 7 T cell receptor beta chains from one specimen sequenced in a study of OX40 agonist ivuxolimab in advanced cancers. Sequenced by immunoSEQ multiplex PCR; TCRdb stores in-frame clones only, minus some. The data show fewer than 65,000 clones, 90% to 95% seen once. Sequenced here: CD4+ or CD8+ T cells sorted from blood, sampled in a trial of the OX40 agonist ivuxolimab. These receptors were collected from an adult with an advanced solid tumor such as melanoma, head and neck, liver or kidney cancer.

This clone was found a few times. The V call is TRBV7-9, the J call TRBJ1-1, with a possible D match to TRBD1 (5 bases). There are 14 residues in the CDR3. Germline-derived CDR1 and CDR2 are SEHNR and FQNEAQ (reference sequence). V lost 6 bases, J lost 0 bases, and 11 bases lay in between. This CDR3 reads CASREDTLNTEAFF. For the CDR3, the DNA is TGTGCCAGCAGAGAGGACACCTTGAACACTGAAGCTTTCTTT.

This chain joins TRBV7-6 and TRBJ2-7, with 8 nucleotides matching TRBD1. This CDR3 contains 14 residues. CDR1 and CDR2 from the germline V gene are SGHVS and FNYEAQ. V lost 0 bases, J lost 7 bases, and 5 bases stayed unmatched. The CDR3 region has the DNA TGTGCCAGCAGCTTAGCGCCCCGGACAGGGGAGCAGTACGTC. Its translation is CASSLAPRTGEQYV.

V usage is TRBV7-9 and J usage is TRBJ1-1, with 9 positions matching TRBD1. V was clipped by 0 bases and J by 1 base; unmatched bases: 6. CDR3 length equals 17 residues. Germline lookup yields CDR1 SEHNR and CDR2 FQNEAQ (reference sequence). CDR3 amino acids: CASSLATGGNKNTEAFF. The CDR3 coding sequence is TGTGCCAGCAGCTTAGCGACAGGGGGAAACAAGAACACTGAAGCTTTCTTT.

The rearrangement links TRBV7-9 to TRBJ2-7; TRBD2 agrees at 7 bases. This CDR3 has 14 amino acids. V lost 4 bases, J lost 2 bases, and 5 bases stayed unmatched. CDR1 and CDR2 from the germline V gene are SEHNR and FQNEAQ (reference sequence). The CDR3 DNA reads as TGTGCCAGCAGCTCTCGGGGGGATACCTACGAGCAGTACTTC. Protein: CASSSRGDTYEQYF.

The rearrangement joins TRBV5-1 to TRBJ2-3; D call uncertain. The CDR3 extends over 14 amino acids. Deletions cut 0 bases from V and 4 bases from J, with 9 bases between. CDR1 and CDR2 (germline): SGHRS, YFSETQ. Here the CDR3 DNA reads TGCGCCAGCAGCTTGGAGAGTTTCCCAGATACGCAGTATTTT. Protein product: CASSLESFPDTQYF.

The chain employs TRBV4-1 and TRBJ2-2; D may correspond to TRBD1 or TRBD2 (5 bases each). Germline loops: CDR1 MGHRA, CDR2 YSYEKL. Trimming left V 9 bases short and J 7 bases short, with 15 bases between. The CDR3 is 13 residues long. DNA of the CDR3: TGCGCCAGTAGACGAGGGGTTGACGGGGAGCTGTTTTTT. It is translated as CASRRGVDGELFF.

CDR3: CASSDGLGYEQYV. In nucleotides, the CDR3 is TGCGCCAGCAGTGACGGCCTCGGCTACGAGCAGTACGTC. The V call is TRBV10-2, the J call TRBJ2-7; no clear D. Between the trimmed V and J ends, which lost 3 bases and 3 bases, there was a span of 9 bases. Germline loops: CDR1 WSHSY, CDR2 SAAADI. The CDR3 is 13 amino acids.